This T cell receptor beta chain was identified in a study of cytomegalovirus exposure and HLA in healthy donors. Clones were sequenced by immunoSEQ multiplex PCR, and TCRdb holds only the in-frame ones, with some missing. Among about 200,000 clones listed, around 87% were seen once. This CDR3 has 14 amino acids. The germline V gene has CDR1 LGHNA and CDR2 YNFKEQ. The junction had 4 bases not matched to a gene; V was cut back by 3 bases and J by 3 bases. The chain has TRBV4-2 and TRBJ1-1; 7 bases line up with TRBD1. The sequence was collected from a young woman in good health and CMV-seropositive. The sequenced sample consisted of PBMCs. CDR3: CASSQTGSDTEAFF. Written as DNA, the CDR3 is TGTGCCAGCAGCCAGACAGGGTCGGACACTGAAGCTTTCTTT.